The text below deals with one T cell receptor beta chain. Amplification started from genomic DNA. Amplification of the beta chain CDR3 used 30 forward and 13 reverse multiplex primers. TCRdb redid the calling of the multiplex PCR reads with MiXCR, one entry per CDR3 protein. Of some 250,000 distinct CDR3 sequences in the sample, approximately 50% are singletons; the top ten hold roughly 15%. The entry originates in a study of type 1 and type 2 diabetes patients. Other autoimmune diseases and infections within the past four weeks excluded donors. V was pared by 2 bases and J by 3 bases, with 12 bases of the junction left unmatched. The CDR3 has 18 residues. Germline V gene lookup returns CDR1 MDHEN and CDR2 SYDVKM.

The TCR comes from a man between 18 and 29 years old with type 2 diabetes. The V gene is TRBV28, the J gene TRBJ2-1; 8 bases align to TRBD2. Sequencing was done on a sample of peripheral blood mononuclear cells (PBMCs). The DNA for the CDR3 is TGTGCCAGCAGTTTAGGGGCAAGCGGGGGAATTAACTACAATGAGCAGTTCTTC. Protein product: CASSLGASGGINYNEQFF. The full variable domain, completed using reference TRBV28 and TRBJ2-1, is DVKVTQSSRYLVKRTGEKVFLECVQDMDHENMFWYRQDPGLGLRLIYFSYDVKMKEKGDIPEGYSVSREKKERFSLILESASTNQTSMYLCASSLGASGGINYNEQFFGPGTRLTVL.